This paragraph reports one TCR beta chain. The data were taken from a study of blood T cell repertoires in COVID-19. Study as a whole: Researchers got acute and convalescent COVID-19 samples from the United States, Italy and Spain. PBMCs, B-cell-depleted T cells, or T cells provided the cDNA or gDNA that made up the material.

As handled by the study authors: Using reference gene primer amplification, nucleated cell counts were estimated. Profiling relied on immunoSEQ multiplex PCR, and the TCRdb table lists in-frame clones only, not all of them. That table is the source of V, J and clone size, and D and trimming were worked out from the DNA. The sample has about 24,000 clones, roughly 83% seen once. The sample consisted of peripheral blood. This clonotype originated in a human donor with active COVID-19. The donor label of this sample is uncertain.

In DNA, the CDR3 is TGTGCCAGCACCCGGTCCGGTGGCTACACCTTC. It codes for CASTRSGGYTF. The chain uses TRBV7-9 and TRBJ1-2; D unclear. This CDR3 has 11 amino acids. CDR1 is SEHNR, CDR2 FQNEAQ, per germline (reference sequence). V lost 7 bases to trimming and J lost 7 bases, with 10 bases between them.